The 13 T cell receptor beta chains below come from one sample, sequenced in a study of radiotherapy plus CTLA-4 blockade in lung cancer. The method was immunoSEQ multiplex PCR; TCRdb's version includes in-frame clones alone and lacks a portion of them. The table has tens of thousands of clones, approximately 86% seen once; the top ten hold over 0.75%. The material was peripheral blood, obtained from a patient treated with radiotherapy plus ipilimumab. These receptor sequences come from a human donor with non-small cell lung cancer who had stable disease on radiotherapy plus ipilimumab.

The rearrangement links TRBV9 to TRBJ1-1; D is undetermined. The CDR3 runs 15 residues. CDR1 is SGDLS, CDR2 YYNGEE, per germline. Deletions cut 4 bases from V and 7 bases from J, with 20 bases between. The DNA of the CDR3 is TGTGCCAGCAGCCCTAGAGGTGCATTGAGAGTTGAAGCTTTCTTT. This codes for CASSPRGALRVEAFF.

V is TRBV5-1 and J is TRBJ2-5, with 7 bases that match TRBD1. J was trimmed by 2 bases and V by 4 bases; bases with no gene match: 5. In germline, CDR1 is SGHRS, CDR2 YFSETQ. The length of the CDR3 is 14 residues. For the CDR3, the DNA is TGCGCCAGCAGCCCTGGGACAGATCAAGAGACCCAGTACTTC. Encoded protein: CASSPGTDQETQYF.

The V gene is TRBV19, the J gene TRBJ2-1; 12 nucleotides line up with TRBD2. The CDR3 consists of 13 residues. Trimming at V came to 6 bases and at J to 7 bases, leaving 1 base not matched to a gene. Germline lookup yields CDR1 LNHDA and CDR2 SQIVND (reference sequence). CDR3: CASRLAGGNEQFF. The CDR3 coding sequence is TGTGCCAGTAGGCTAGCGGGAGGGAATGAGCAGTTCTTC.

V and J are TRBV27 and TRBJ2-7; D unclear. Trimming took 2 bases from V and 3 from J, leaving 8 bases between them. Germline lookup yields CDR1 MNHEY and CDR2 SMNVEV (reference sequence). The CDR3 consists of 13 residues. The CDR3 region has the DNA TGTGCCAGCAGTTTAGGAGAAAGCTACGAGCAGTACTTC. Its translation is CASSLGESYEQYF.

The chain recombines TRBV6-6 with TRBJ2-4; maybe TRBD2 (5 bases). The V and J ends lost 6 bases and 4 bases respectively, with 10 bases between them. The CDR3 consists of 13 residues. Germline loops: CDR1 MNHNY, CDR2 SVGAGI (reference sequence). The CDR3 bases are TGTGCCAGCAGAGAGGGAAGTAAAAACATTCAGTACTTC. This codes for CASREGSKNIQYF.

The rearrangement links TRBV30 to TRBJ2-4; TRBD2 agrees at 8 bases. V was pared by 0 bases and J by 8 bases, with 3 bases of the junction left unmatched. The CDR3 is 13 residues long. Germline V CDR1 and CDR2: GTSNPN, SVGIG (reference sequence). The CDR3 spells CAWSVREGDIQYF. The CDR3 DNA reads TGTGCCTGGAGTGTTCGGGAGGGGGACATTCAGTACTTC. The full variable domain, in which reference TRBV30 and TRBJ2-4 provide the parts outside the CDR3, is SQTIHQWPATLVQPVGSPLSLECTVEGTSNPNLYWYRQAAGRGLQLLFYSVGIGQISSEVPQNLSASRPQDRQFILSSKKLLLSDSGFYLCAWSVREGDIQYFGAGTRLSVL.

For the CDR3, the DNA is TGTGCCAGCAGGCAACAGGGTGCCATTAACTATGGCTACACCTTC. Amino acids: CASRQQGAINYGYTF. The rearrangement uses TRBV6-5 and TRBJ1-2; tentatively, D is TRBD1 (6 bases). Trimming stripped 6 bases from V and 1 base from J, with 15 bases between. The V gene's germline CDR1 is MNHEY and CDR2 SVGAGI. The CDR3 consists of 15 residues.

This chain's CDR3 is CASSPQTRWGQETQYF. The DNA of the CDR3 is TGTGCCAGCAGCCCTCAGACGAGATGGGGGCAGGAGACCCAGTACTTC. The V gene is TRBV9, the J gene TRBJ2-5; TRBD1 might be the D (6 bases). Germline lookup yields CDR1 SGDLS and CDR2 YYNGEE. Trimming left V 4 bases short and J 5 bases short, with 21 bases between. The CDR3 runs 16 residues.

This CDR3 is CASSGRDRVNSPLHF. CDR3 coding DNA: TGTGCCAGCAGCGGCCGGGACAGGGTTAATTCACCCCTCCACTTT. The rearrangement uses TRBV5-4 and TRBJ1-6; TRBD1 matches 9 bases. The CDR3 contains 15 residues. The germline V gene has CDR1 SGHNT and CDR2 YYREEE (reference sequence). V lost 4 bases to trimming and J lost 6 bases; unmatched junction nucleotides: 5. Drawing the rest from reference TRBV5-4 and TRBJ1-6, the complete variable domain is ETGVTQSPTHLIKTRGQQVTLRCSSQSGHNTVSWYQQALGQGPQFIFQYYREEENGRGNFPPRFSGLQFPNYSSELNVNALELDDSALYLCASSGRDRVNSPLHFGNGTRLTVT.

This clone was detected a few times. The V call is TRBV9, the J call TRBJ1-1, with D possibly being TRBD1 (5 bases). The germline CDR1 and CDR2 sequences are SGDLS and YYNGEE. There are 14 residues in the CDR3. Trimming removed 4 bases at V and 0 bases at J, with 10 bases between. CDR3 DNA: TGTGCCAGCAGCTCCGGACACATGAACACTGAAGCTTTCTTT. It encodes CASSSGHMNTEAFF. The complete variable domain, with remaining parts taken from reference TRBV9 and TRBJ1-1, reads DSGVTQTPKHLITATGQRVTLRCSPRSGDLSVYWYQQSLDQGLQFLIQYYNGEERAKGNILERFSAQQFPDLHSELNLSSLELGDSALYFCASSSGHMNTEAFFGQGTRLTVV.

The J gene is TRBJ1-4, the V gene TRBV19; weak D call: TRBD1 (5 bases). The ends were cut back, 4 bases at V and 4 bases at J, with 13 bases in the middle. The CDR3 has 15 amino acids. The germline gives CDR1 LNHDA, CDR2 SQIVND (reference sequence). The chain's CDR3 is CASSTREGSNEKLFF. The CDR3 bases are TGTGCCAGTAGTACGAGAGAGGGGAGTAATGAAAAACTGTTTTTT.

The chain recombines TRBV4-1 with TRBJ2-3; 7 bases line up with TRBD2. CDR1 is MGHRA, CDR2 YSYEKL, per germline. The trim removed 0 bases at V and 1 base at J, leaving 7 bases unmatched. CDR3 size: 17 residues. The CDR3 loop reads CASSQDRGGGRTDTQYF. The CDR3 DNA follows: TGCGCCAGCAGCCAAGATAGAGGCGGGGGTCGCACAGATACGCAGTATTTT.

This clone was seen a few times. The genes are TRBV28 and TRBJ1-1; 7 nucleotides match TRBD1. Unmatched junction bases numbered 9, after V lost 2 bases and J lost 9 bases. The germline V gene encodes CDR1 MDHEN and CDR2 SYDVKM. CDR3 length: 14 residues. CDR3 residues: CASSLRQGAPKAFF. The CDR3 DNA sequence: TGTGCCAGCAGTTTAAGACAGGGAGCCCCCAAAGCTTTCTTT.